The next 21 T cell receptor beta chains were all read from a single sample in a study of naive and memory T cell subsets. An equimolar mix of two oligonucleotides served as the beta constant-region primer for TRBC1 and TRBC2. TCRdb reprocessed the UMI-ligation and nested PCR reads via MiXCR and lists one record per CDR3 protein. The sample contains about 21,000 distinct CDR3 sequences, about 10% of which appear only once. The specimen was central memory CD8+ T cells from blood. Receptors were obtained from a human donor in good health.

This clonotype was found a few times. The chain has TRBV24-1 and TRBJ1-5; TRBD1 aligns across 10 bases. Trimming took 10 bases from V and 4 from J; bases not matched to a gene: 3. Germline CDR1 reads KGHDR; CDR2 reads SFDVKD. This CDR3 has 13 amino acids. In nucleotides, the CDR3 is TGTGCCACGGGACAGGGGACTAATCAGCCCCAGCATTTT. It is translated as CATGQGTNQPQHF.

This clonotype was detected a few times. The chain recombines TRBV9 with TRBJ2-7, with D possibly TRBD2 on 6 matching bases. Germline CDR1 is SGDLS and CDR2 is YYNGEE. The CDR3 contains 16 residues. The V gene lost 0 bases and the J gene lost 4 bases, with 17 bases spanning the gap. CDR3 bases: TGTGCCAGCAGCGTAGGGGGGAGTTCTAGCGAGTACGAGCAGTACTTC. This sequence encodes CASSVGGSSSEYEQYF.

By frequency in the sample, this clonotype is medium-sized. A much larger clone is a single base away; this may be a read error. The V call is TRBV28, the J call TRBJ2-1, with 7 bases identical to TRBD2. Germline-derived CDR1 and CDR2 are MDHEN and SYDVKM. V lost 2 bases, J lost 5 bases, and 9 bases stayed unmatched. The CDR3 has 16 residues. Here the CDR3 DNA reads TGTGCCAGCAGTTTACAAAGCGGGGTGGGACACAATGAGCAGTTCTTC. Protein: CASSLQSGVGHNEQFF.

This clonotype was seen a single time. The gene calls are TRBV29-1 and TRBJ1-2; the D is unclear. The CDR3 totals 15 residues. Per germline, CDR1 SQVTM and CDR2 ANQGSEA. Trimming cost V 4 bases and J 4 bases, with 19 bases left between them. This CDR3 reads CSVAPTDGLFYGYTF. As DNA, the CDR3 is TGCAGCGTTGCCCCTACCGACGGATTATTCTATGGCTACACCTTC.

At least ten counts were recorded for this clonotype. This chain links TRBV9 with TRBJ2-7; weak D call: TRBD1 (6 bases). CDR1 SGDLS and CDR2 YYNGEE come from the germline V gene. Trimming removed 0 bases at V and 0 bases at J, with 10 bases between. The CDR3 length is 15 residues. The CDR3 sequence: CASSVAMTGSYEQYF. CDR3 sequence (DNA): TGTGCCAGCAGCGTAGCTATGACAGGCTCCTACGAGCAGTACTTC.

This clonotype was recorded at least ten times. The CDR3 protein is CASSQSSGANVLTF. For the CDR3, the DNA is TGTGCCAGCAGCCAGTCCTCTGGGGCCAACGTCCTGACTTTC. This sequence joins TRBV6-2 or TRBV6-3 and TRBJ2-6; D is ambiguous. With 6 bases removed from V and 0 bases from J, the gap between germline ends came to 6 bases. Germline assignment: CDR1 MNHEY and CDR2 SVGEGT. The CDR3 loop spans 14 amino acids.

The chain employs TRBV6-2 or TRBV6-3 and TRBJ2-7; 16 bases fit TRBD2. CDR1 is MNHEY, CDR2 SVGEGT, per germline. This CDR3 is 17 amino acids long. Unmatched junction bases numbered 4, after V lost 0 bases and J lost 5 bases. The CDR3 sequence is CASSYSGLAGGLDEQYF. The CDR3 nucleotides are TGTGCCAGCAGTTACTCGGGACTAGCGGGAGGGCTCGACGAGCAGTACTTC.

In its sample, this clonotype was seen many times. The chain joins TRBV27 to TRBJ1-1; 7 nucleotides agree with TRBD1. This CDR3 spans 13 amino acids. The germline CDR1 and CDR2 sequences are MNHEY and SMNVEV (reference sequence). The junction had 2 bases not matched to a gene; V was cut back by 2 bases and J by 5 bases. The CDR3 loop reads CASSLDRATEAFF. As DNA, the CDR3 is TGTGCCAGCAGTTTAGACAGGGCGACTGAAGCTTTCTTT.

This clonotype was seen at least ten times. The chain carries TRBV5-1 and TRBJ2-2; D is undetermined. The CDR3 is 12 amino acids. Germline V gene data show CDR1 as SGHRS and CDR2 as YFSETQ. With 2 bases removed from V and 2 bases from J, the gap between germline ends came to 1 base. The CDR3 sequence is CASSLNTGELFF. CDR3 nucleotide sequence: TGCGCCAGCAGCTTAAACACCGGGGAGCTGTTTTTT.

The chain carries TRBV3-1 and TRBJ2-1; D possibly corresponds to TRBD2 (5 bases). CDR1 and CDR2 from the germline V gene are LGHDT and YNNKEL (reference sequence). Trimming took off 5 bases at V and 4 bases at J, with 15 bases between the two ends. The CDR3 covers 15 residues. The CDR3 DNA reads TGTGCCAGCAGCTCCGGACGAGCGGAGTACAATGAGCAGTTCTTC. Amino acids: CASSSGRAEYNEQFF.

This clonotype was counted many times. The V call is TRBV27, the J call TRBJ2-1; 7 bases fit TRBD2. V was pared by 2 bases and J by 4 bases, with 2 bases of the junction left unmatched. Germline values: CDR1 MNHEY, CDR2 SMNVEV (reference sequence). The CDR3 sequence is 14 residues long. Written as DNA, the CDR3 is TGTGCCAGCAGTTTACTAGCGGAATACAATGAGCAGTTCTTC. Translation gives CASSLLAEYNEQFF.

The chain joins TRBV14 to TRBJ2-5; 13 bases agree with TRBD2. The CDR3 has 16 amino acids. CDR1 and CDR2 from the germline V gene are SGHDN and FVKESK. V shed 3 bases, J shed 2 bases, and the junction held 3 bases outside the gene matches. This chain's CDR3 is CASSHWTSGSQETQYF. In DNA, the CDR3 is TGTGCCAGCAGCCACTGGACTAGCGGGAGTCAAGAGACCCAGTACTTC.

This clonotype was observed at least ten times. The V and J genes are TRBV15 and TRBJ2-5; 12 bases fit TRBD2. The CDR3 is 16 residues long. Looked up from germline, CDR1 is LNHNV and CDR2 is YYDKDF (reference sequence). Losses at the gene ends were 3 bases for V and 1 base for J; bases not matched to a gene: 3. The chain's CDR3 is CATSSGLAGSQETQYF. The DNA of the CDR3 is TGTGCCACCAGCAGCGGACTAGCGGGATCCCAAGAGACCCAGTACTTC.

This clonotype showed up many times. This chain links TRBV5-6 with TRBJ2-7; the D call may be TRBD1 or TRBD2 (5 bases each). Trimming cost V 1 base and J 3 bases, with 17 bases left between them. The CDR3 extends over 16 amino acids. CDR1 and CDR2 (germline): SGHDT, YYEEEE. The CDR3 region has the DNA TGTGCCAGCAGCTTGACCTCCACGTGGGGGTTCTACGAGCAGTACTTC. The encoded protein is CASSLTSTWGFYEQYF.

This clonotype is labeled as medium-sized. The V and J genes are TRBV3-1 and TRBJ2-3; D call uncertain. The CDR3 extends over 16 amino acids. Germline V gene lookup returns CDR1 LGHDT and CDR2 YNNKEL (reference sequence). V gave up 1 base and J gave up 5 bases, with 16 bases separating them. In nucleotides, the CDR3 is TGTGCCAGCAGCCAAGGGCTTTTCGACTTGGGAGATACGCAGTATTTT. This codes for CASSQGLFDLGDTQYF.

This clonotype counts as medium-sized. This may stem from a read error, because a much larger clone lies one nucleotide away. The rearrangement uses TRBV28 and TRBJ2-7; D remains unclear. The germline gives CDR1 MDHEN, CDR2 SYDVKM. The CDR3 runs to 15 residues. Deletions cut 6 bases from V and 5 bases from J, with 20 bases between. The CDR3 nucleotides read TGTGCCAGCAGCCTTGGTGACGCCCCTTCCGACGAGCAGTACTTC. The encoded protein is CASSLGDAPSDEQYF.

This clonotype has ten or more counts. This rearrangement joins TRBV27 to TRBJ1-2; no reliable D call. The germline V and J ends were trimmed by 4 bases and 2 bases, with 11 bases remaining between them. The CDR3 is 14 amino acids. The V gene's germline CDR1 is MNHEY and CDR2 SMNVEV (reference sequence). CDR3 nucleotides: TGTGCCAGCAGTTCCCATGATAAGAACTATGGCTACACCTTC. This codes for CASSSHDKNYGYTF.

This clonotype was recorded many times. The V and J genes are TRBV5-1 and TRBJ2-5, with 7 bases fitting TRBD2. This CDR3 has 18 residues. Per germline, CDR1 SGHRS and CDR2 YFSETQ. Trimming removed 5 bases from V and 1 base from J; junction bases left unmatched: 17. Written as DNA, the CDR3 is TGCGCCAGCAGTTTTAGGCGGGGGATAGCGGATACCCAAGAGACCCAGTACTTC. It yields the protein CASSFRRGIADTQETQYF.

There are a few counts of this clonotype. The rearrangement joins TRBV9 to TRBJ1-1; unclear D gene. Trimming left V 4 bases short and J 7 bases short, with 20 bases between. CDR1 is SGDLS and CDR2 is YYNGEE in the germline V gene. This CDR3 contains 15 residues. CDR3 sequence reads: CASSSLPTGGGEAFF. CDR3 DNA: TGTGCCAGCAGCTCCCTCCCAACCGGCGGCGGTGAAGCTTTCTTT.

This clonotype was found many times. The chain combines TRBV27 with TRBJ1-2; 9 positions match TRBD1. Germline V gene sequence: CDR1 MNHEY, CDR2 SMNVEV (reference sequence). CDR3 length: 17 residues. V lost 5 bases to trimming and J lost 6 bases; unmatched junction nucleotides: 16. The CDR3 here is CASSKKNLQGAVHGYTF. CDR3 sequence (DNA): TGTGCCAGCAGTAAAAAGAATCTACAGGGGGCGGTTCATGGCTACACCTTC.

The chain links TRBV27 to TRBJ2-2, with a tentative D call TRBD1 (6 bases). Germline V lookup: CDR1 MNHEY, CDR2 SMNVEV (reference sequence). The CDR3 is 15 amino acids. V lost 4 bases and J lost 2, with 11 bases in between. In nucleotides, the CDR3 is TGTGCCAGCAGTTCCCGGGACAAAAACACCGGGGAGCTGTTTTTT. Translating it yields CASSSRDKNTGELFF.